These 16 T cell receptor beta chains were all obtained from the same sample, sequenced in a study of low-dose radiotherapy and immunotherapy resistance in tumors. TRAV and TRBV primers primed cDNA for both TCRalpha and TCRbeta. The authors amplified TCRs for roughly 20 PCR cycles with a constant-region primer and a V-primer adapter. Each CDR3 protein gets one entry after TCRdb re-called the reads with MiXCR. The sample carries 100,000 or so distinct CDR3 sequences, about 20% recorded once. Time point reported: after trial treatment. Treatment defined: LDRT plus nivolumab, ipilimumab, low-dose cyclophosphamide and aspirin (RACIN trial). The input for sequencing was PBMCs, taken after low-dose radiotherapy plus immunotherapy. The receptors here all came from a male donor with prostate cancer.

The chain recombines TRBV27 with TRBJ1-2; weak D call: TRBD1 (6 bases). This CDR3 has 14 amino acids. Per the germline V gene, CDR1 is MNHEY and CDR2 is SMNVEV (reference sequence). The V end lost 3 bases, the J end lost 4 bases, and 12 bases lay between the germline ends. The CDR3, as DNA: TGTGCCAGCAGTTTTGGGGGCGGGGGCTATGGCTACACCTTC. This sequence encodes CASSFGGGGYGYTF.

By sample fraction, this clonotype is medium-sized (0.01 to 0.1%). The CDR3 region is CASSLWGAEEQFF. The CDR3 bases are TGTGCCAGCAGCTTGTGGGGGGCCGAAGAGCAGTTCTTC. The chain joins TRBV11-2 to TRBJ2-1; D is possibly TRBD1 or TRBD2 (6 bases each). Germline CDR1 SGHAT, CDR2 FQNNGV. This CDR3 has 13 amino acids. Trimming stripped 3 bases from V and 10 bases from J, with 13 bases between.

This clonotype was observed many times. The CDR3 loop reads CASSLGTRNSPLHF. CDR3 DNA sequence: TGCGCCAGCAGCTTGGGGACGCGGAATTCACCCCTCCACTTT. The chain employs TRBV5-1 and TRBJ1-6; no reliable D call. V shed 0 bases and J shed 7 bases, with 8 bases lying between them. CDR3 size: 14 residues. Germline CDR1 and CDR2: SGHRS and YFSETQ.

This clonotype was counted at least ten times. V usage is TRBV13 and J usage is TRBJ2-4, with 13 bases identical to TRBD2. CDR1 is PRHDT, CDR2 FYEKMQ, per germline (reference sequence). Unmatched junction bases numbered 4, after V lost 5 bases and J lost 0 bases. The CDR3 is made up of 17 amino acids. In DNA form, the CDR3 reads TGTGCCAGCAGCACTTGGACTAGCGGGGGAGCCAAAAACATTCAGTACTTC. It is translated as CASSTWTSGGAKNIQYF.

The chain joins TRBV7-6 to TRBJ2-3, with 10 bases fitting TRBD2. The CDR3 is 16 amino acids. Germline CDR1 reads SGHVS; CDR2 reads FNYEAQ. V shed 6 bases, J shed 1 base, and the junction held 7 bases outside the gene matches. The CDR3 here is CASRATSGERTDTQYF. In nucleotides, the CDR3 is TGTGCCAGCAGGGCTACTAGCGGGGAGCGCACAGATACGCAGTATTTT.

A remark on this clonotype: A read error likely explains this, since a far larger clone differs by one base. The chain carries TRBV13 and TRBJ2-5; 12 bases line up with TRBD1. Looked up from germline, CDR1 is PRHDT and CDR2 is FYEKMQ (reference sequence). Germline trimming cut 8 bases from V and 5 bases from J; bases unmatched to any gene: 9. The CDR3 covers 15 residues. This CDR3 reads CASGYWDRGPETQYF. The CDR3 DNA follows: TGTGCCAGCGGCTACTGGGACAGGGGGCCGGAGACCCAGTACTTC.

This clonotype occurred many times. The V gene is TRBV9, the J gene TRBJ2-7, with TRBD2 matching over 7 bases. CDR1 is SGDLS, CDR2 YYNGEE, per germline. The CDR3 loop spans 14 amino acids. V was pared by 5 bases and J by 6 bases, with 11 bases of the junction left unmatched. DNA of the CDR3: TGTGCCAGCAGGAGGGGAGGGGTCGAAGGCGAGCAGTACTTC. Translation gives CASRRGGVEGEQYF.

The table lists this clonotype with many counts. The V gene is TRBV23-1, the J gene TRBJ2-3, with a tentative D call TRBD2 (7 bases). TRBV23-1 is treated as an ORF (open reading frame) with a function not yet certain. This CDR3 region has 15 residues. V was shortened by 9 bases and J by 2 bases, with 18 bases between the two germline ends. CDR3 DNA sequence: TGCGCCAGTCGTCCCGCGGGGGCCACCACAGATACGCAGTATTTT. Translating it yields CASRPAGATTDTQYF.

This clonotype showed up many times. The rearrangement uses TRBV5-1 and TRBJ2-1; D is uncertain. Trimming left V 2 bases short and J 6 bases short, with 15 bases between. The CDR3 consists of 15 residues. Per germline, CDR1 SGHRS and CDR2 YFSETQ. CDR3 loop: CASSFSPRLGNEQFF. DNA of the CDR3: TGCGCCAGCAGCTTCTCACCACGCTTGGGCAATGAGCAGTTCTTC.

This clonotype was seen ten or more times. This chain links TRBV3-1 with TRBJ2-1; tentatively, D is TRBD1 (7 bases). V lost 3 bases and J lost 8, with 14 bases in between. Per the germline V gene, CDR1 is LGHDT and CDR2 is YNNKEL (reference sequence). CDR3 length: 14 amino acids. The CDR3 reads CASSHRGAFYEQFF. Here the CDR3 DNA reads TGTGCCAGCAGCCACAGGGGGGCTTTCTATGAGCAGTTCTTC.

This clonotype was recorded many times. The gene calls are TRBV5-1 and TRBJ2-7; D unresolved. Trimming took off 0 bases at V and 3 bases at J, with 13 bases between the two ends. CDR3 length: 15 amino acids. Germline V gives CDR1 SGHRS, CDR2 YFSETQ. Written as DNA, the CDR3 is TGCGCCAGCAGCTTGGCCGCCTACCCGGGCTACGAGCAGTACTTC. It is translated as CASSLAAYPGYEQYF.

This clonotype was seen many times. This chain joins TRBV6-1 and TRBJ1-1; maybe TRBD1 (5 bases). The CDR3 runs 14 residues. The germline gives CDR1 MNHNS, CDR2 SASEGT. Trimming cost V 0 bases and J 11 bases, with 16 bases left between them. The CDR3 region is CASSEAGGAEKAFF. CDR3 DNA: TGTGCCAGCAGTGAAGCGGGTGGGGCGGAGAAGGCTTTCTTT.

This clonotype was seen many times. The rearrangement uses TRBV7-2 and TRBJ1-1; D not certain. The CDR3 has 16 residues. The V end was cut by 5 bases, the J end by 3 bases, with 19 bases between. Germline CDR1 reads SGHTA; CDR2 reads FQGNSA. CDR3 in amino acids: CASSPLAGGFDTEAFF. The DNA of the CDR3 is TGTGCCAGCAGCCCCTTGGCTGGTGGATTTGACACTGAAGCTTTCTTT.

The chain carries TRBV7-6 and TRBJ2-1; D gene uncertain. Germline assignment: CDR1 SGHVS and CDR2 FNYEAQ. The CDR3 extends over 13 amino acids. The V gene lost 1 base and the J gene lost 7 bases, with 8 bases spanning the gap. The DNA for the CDR3 is TGTGCCAGCAGCTTAGGGACCCGGAATGAGCAGTTCTTC. This codes for CASSLGTRNEQFF.

This clonotype has a count of ten or more. V and J are TRBV2 and TRBJ1-6, with D tentatively TRBD1 (5 bases). The CDR3 consists of 15 residues. Germline CDR1 is SNHLY and CDR2 is FYNNEI. V was cut by 7 bases and J by 0 bases, with 10 bases left in between. In nucleotides, the CDR3 is TGTGCCAGCACCGAGGGGAGCTCCTATAATTCACCCCTCCACTTT. Residues: CASTEGSSYNSPLHF.

The sample holds many counts of this clonotype. The chain employs TRBV19 and TRBJ2-2; D is uncertain. CDR3 length equals 14 residues. Trimming stripped 1 base from V and 4 bases from J, with 7 bases between. Germline CDR1 LNHDA, CDR2 SQIVND (reference sequence). The CDR3 loop is CASSIGGFTGELFF. The CDR3 DNA is TGTGCCAGTAGTATAGGTGGATTCACCGGGGAGCTGTTTTTT. Full variable domain (outside the CDR3, taken from reference TRBV19 and TRBJ2-2): DGGITQSPKYLFRKEGQNVTLSCEQNLNHDAMYWYRQDPGQGLRLIYYSQIVNDFQKGDIAEGYSVSREKKESFPLTVTSAQKNPTAFYLCASSIGGFTGELFFGEGSRLTVL.